This TCR beta chain is drawn from a study of T cell repertoires in cytomegalovirus infection. Whole-study findings and limits: Accumulated public TCR beta family frequency recognized individuals carrying CMV together with the relevant HLA.

TCRdb reanalysed the reads using MiXCR and keeps one entry per CDR3 protein. The sample carries more than 250,000 distinct CDR3 sequences, around 25% recorded once. This CDR3 comprises 15 residues. The V and J ends lost 0 bases and 4 bases, in that order; junction bases with no gene match: 3. Germline V CDR1 and CDR2: LGHNA, YSLEER. This clonotype occurred a few times. The target antigen is unknown. This receptor was taken from a human donor in good health (CMV status not recorded). Some clones in this sample may be carry-over from other donors' samples. The V gene is TRBV4-3, the J gene TRBJ1-2; TRBD1 matches at 9 bases. The sample consisted of cultured PBMCs, taken from culture after CMV antigen stimulation. The CDR3 here is CASSQDLDRGYGYTF. CDR3 nucleotides: TGCGCCAGCAGCCAAGATCTGGACAGGGGCTATGGCTACACCTTC.